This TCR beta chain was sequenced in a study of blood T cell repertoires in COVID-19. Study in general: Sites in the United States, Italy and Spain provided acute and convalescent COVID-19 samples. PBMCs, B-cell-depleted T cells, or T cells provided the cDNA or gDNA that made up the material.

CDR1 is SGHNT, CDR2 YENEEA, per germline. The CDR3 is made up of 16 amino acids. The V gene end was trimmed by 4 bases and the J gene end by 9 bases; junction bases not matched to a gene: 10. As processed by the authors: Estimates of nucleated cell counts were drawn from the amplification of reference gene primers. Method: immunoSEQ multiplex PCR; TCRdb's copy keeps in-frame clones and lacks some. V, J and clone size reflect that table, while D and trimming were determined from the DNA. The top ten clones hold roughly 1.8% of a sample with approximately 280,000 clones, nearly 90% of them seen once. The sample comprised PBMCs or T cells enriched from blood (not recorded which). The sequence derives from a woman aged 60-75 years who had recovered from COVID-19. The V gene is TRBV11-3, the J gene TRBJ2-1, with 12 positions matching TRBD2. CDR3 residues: CASSSTSGGLTGEQFF. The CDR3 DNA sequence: TGTGCCAGCAGCTCGACTAGCGGGGGCCTTACGGGTGAGCAGTTCTTC.